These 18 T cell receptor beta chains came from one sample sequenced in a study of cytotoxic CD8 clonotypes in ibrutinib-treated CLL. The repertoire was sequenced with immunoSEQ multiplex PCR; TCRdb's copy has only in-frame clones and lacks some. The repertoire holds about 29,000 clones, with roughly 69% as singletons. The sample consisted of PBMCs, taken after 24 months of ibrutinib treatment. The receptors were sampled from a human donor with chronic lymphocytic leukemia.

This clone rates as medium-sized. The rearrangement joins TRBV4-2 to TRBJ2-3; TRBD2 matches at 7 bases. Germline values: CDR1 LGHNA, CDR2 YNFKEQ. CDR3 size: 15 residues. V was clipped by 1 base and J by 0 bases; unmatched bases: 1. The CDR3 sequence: CASSQAGGSTDTQYF. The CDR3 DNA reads TGTGCCAGCAGCCAAGCGGGGGGTAGCACAGATACGCAGTATTTT.

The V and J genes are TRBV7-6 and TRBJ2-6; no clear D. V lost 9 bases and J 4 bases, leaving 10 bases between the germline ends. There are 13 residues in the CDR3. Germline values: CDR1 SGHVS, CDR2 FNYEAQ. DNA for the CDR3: TGTGCCAGTACTTGGCGAGGGGCCAACGTCCTGACTTTC. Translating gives CASTWRGANVLTF. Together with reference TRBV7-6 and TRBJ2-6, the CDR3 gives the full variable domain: GAGVSQSPRYKVTKRGQDVALRCDPISGHVSLYWYRQALGQGPEFLTYFNYEAQQDKSGLPNDRFSAERPEGSISTLTIQRTEQRDSAMYRCASTWRGANVLTFGAGSRLTVL.

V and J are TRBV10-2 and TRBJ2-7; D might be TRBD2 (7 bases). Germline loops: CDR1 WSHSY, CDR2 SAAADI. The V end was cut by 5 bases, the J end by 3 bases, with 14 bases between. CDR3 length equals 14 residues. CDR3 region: CASSIWGGGYEQYF. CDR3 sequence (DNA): TGCGCCAGCAGTATCTGGGGAGGGGGCTACGAGCAGTACTTC.

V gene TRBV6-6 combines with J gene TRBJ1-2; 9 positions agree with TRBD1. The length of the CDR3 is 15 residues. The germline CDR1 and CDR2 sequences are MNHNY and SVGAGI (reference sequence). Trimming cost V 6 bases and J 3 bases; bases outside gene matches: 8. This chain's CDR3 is CASRGQDRGDYGYTF. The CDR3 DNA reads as TGTGCCAGCAGGGGACAGGACAGGGGAGACTATGGCTACACCTTC.

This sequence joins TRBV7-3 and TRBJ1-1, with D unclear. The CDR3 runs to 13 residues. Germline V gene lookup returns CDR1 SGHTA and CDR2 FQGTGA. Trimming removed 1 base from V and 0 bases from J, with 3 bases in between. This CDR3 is CASSLMVNTEAFF. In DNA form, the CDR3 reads TGTGCCAGCAGCTTAATGGTGAACACTGAAGCTTTCTTT.

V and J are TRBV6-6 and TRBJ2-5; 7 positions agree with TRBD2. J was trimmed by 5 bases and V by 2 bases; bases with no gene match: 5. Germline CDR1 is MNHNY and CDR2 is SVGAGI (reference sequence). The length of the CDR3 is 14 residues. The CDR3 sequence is CASSYRGGRETQYF. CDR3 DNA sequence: TGTGCCAGCAGTTACAGGGGAGGGCGGGAGACCCAGTACTTC.

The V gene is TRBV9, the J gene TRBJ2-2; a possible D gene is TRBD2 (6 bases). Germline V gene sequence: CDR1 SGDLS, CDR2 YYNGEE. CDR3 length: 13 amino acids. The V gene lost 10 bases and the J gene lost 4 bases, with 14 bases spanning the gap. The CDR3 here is CAGGASPTGELFF. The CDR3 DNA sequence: TGTGCCGGCGGGGCTAGCCCCACCGGGGAGCTGTTTTTT.

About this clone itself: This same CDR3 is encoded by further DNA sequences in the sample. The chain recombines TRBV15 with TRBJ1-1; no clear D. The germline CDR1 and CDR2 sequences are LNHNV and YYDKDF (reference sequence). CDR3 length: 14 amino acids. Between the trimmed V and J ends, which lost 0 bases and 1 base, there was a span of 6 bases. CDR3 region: CATSRDLGNTEAFF. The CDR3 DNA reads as TGTGCCACCAGCAGAGATCTTGGGAACACTGAAGCTTTCTTT.

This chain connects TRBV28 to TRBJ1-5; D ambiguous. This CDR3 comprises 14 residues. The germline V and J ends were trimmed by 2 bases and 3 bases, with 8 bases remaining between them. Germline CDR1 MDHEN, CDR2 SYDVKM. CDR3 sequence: CASSLASVNQPQHF. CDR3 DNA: TGTGCCAGCAGTTTAGCCAGCGTCAATCAGCCCCAGCATTTT.

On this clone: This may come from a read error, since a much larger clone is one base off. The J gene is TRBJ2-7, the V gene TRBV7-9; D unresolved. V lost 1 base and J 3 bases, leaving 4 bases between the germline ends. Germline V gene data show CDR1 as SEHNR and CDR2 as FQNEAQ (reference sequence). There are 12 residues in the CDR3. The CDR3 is CASSLVVYEQYF. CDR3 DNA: TGTGCCAGCAGCTTAGTAGTCTACGAGCAGTACTTC. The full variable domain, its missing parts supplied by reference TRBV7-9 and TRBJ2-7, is DTGVSQNPRHKITKRGQNVTFRCDPISEHNRLYWYRQTLGQGPEFLTYFQNEAQLEKSRLLSDRFSAERPKGSFSTLEIQRTEQGDSAMYLCASSLVVYEQYFGPGTRLTVT.

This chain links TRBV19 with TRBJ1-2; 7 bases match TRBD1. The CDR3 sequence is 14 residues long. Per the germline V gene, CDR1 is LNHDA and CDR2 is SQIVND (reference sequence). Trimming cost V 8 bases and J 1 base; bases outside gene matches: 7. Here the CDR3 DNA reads TGTGCCAGTCGCCGGGACAGCAGTAACTATGGCTACACCTTC. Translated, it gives CASRRDSSNYGYTF.

CDR3 loop: CASTLTGDSYEQYF. For the CDR3, the DNA is TGTGCCAGCACCTTAACAGGGGACTCCTACGAGCAGTACTTC. This rearrangement joins TRBV19 to TRBJ2-7; TRBD1 matches 7 bases. V was pared by 9 bases and J by 0 bases, with 8 bases of the junction left unmatched. The CDR3 covers 14 residues. CDR1 and CDR2 (germline): LNHDA, SQIVND (reference sequence).

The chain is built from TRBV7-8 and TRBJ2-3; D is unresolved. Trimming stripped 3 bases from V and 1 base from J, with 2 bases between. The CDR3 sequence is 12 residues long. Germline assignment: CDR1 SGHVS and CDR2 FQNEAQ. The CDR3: CASSFGTDTQYF. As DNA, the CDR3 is TGTGCCAGCAGCTTCGGCACAGATACGCAGTATTTT.

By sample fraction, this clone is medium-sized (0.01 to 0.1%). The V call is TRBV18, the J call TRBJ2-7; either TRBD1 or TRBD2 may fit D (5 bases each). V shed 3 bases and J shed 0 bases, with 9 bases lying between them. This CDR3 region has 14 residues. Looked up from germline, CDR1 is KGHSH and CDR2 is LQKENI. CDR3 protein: CASSPGVTSYEQYF. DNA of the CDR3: TGTGCCAGCTCACCGGGGGTGACCTCCTACGAGCAGTACTTC.

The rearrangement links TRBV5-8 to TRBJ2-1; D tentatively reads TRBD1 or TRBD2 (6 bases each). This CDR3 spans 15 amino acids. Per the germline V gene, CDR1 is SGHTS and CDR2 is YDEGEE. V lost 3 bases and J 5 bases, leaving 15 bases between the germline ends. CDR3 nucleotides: TGTGCCAGCAGCTCGGGGGCGTGGCTGAACAATGAGCAGTTCTTC. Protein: CASSSGAWLNNEQFF.

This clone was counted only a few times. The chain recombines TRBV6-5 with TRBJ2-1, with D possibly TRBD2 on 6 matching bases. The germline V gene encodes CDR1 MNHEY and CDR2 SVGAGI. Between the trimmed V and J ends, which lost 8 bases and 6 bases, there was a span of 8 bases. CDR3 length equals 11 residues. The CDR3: CASSRGNEQFF. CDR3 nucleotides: TGTGCCAGCTCGCGGGGCAATGAGCAGTTCTTC.

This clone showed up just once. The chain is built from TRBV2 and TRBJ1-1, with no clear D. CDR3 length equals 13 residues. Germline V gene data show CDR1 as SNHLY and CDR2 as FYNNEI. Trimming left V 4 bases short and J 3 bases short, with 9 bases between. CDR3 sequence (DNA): TGTGCCAGCAGTGTTAACCAGTACACTGAAGCTTTCTTT. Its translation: CASSVNQYTEAFF.

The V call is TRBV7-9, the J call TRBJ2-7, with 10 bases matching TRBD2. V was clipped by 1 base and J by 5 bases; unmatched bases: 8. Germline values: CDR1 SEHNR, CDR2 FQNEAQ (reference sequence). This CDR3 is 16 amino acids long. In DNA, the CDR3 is TGTGCCAGCAGCTTAGTTGAGCGGGGGGGCATCGACGAGCAGTACTTC. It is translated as CASSLVERGGIDEQYF.